This T cell receptor beta chain was documented in a study of T cells in Graves' hyperthyroidism and ophthalmopathy. Not enrolled were patients with uncontrolled infection, other autoimmune disease, pregnancy or lactation. Diagnoses rested on clinical symptoms, serum thyroxine and TRAb, thyroid ultrasound and orbital computed tomography. Study-wide results and caveats: Among clonotypes expanded in thyroid above 0.001, most were also found in blood.

Researchers amplified the TCR beta CDR3 regions from RNA transcripts. During a first-round RT-PCR of the TCR CDR3, the HTBI primer set was used. A single record per CDR3 protein comes from TCRdb applying MiXCR to the multiplex PCR reads. The profile shows about 340,000 distinct CDR3 sequences, roughly a fifth of them singletons. The V and J ends lost 0 bases and 4 bases, in that order; junction bases with no gene match: 5. Germline V CDR1 and CDR2: SGHRS, YFSETQ. The CDR3 extends over 16 amino acids. For this clonotype: Its antigen remains unidentified.

This clonotype originated in a woman in her fifties or sixties with Graves' hyperthyroidism. This chain joins TRBV5-1 and TRBJ2-3; TRBD2 agrees at 10 bases. Source material: blood. The CDR3 DNA is TGCGCCAGCAGCTTGGTTCCTAGCGGGAGTGCAGATACGCAGTATTTT. It yields the protein CASSLVPSGSADTQYF.